This TCR beta chain was sequenced for a study of beta chain features in type 1 diabetes. Sequencing targeted expressed TCRB transcripts, as all isolated RNA had been reverse transcribed. The data were produced by immunoSEQ multiplex PCR, yet TCRdb's version contains in-frame clones alone and is incomplete. The sample lists approximately 730,000 clones; about an eighth were seen once. Only one heparinised blood draw was taken per donor, and its volume averaged about 116 mL. This CDR3 is 16 amino acids long. Overall study results and limits: It was possible that PCR favored shorter templates, equally so in patients and controls. Type 1 diabetes patients had TCRB CDR3s that were shorter (moderately but significantly so) in all four CD4+ subsets.

Details on this clone: What it binds is not known.

The sample was naive CD4+ T cells from blood. This clonotype was obtained from a man aged 18 to 29 with type 1 diabetes. The chain uses TRBV21-1 and TRBJ2-3; TRBD1, the D gene given by the table, was not confirmed from the DNA. TRBV21-1 is deemed a pseudogene. The CDR3 coding sequence is TGTGCCAGCAGCAAACTAACAGGGCCCAGCACAGATACGCAGTATTTT. It translates to CASSKLTGPSTDTQYF.